This T cell receptor (beta chain) was retrieved from a study of response to subunit inactivated influenza vaccine. This CDR3 has 16 amino acids. Trimming at V came to 2 bases and at J to 4 bases, leaving 7 bases not matched to a gene. The germline CDR1 and CDR2 sequences are DFQATT and SNEGSKA (reference sequence). Study-level findings and limits: The authors proposed limited new T cell recruitment per seasonal influenza vaccination.

As regards this clonotype: What it binds is unknown.

TCRdb itself ran the RT-PCR reads through MiXCR, one entry per CDR3 protein. The sample includes around 520,000 distinct CDR3 sequences, 25% of them seen just once. This sequence originates from a man aged 50-60 years who received an inactivated influenza vaccine. The chain uses TRBV20-1 and TRBJ2-1; 11 bases map to TRBD2. The specimen comprised CD4+ T cells sorted from PBMCs, sampled approximately 5 days after vaccination. This chain's CDR3 is CSARISGRALYNEQFF. DNA for the CDR3: TGCAGTGCTAGAATTAGCGGGAGGGCCCTTTACAATGAGCAGTTCTTC.